Listed here is a single TCR beta chain. This sample was included in a study of blood T cell repertoires in COVID-19. Study summary: Samples taken during acute and convalescent COVID-19 were collected in the United States, Italy and Spain. PBMCs, B-cell-depleted T cells, or T cells provided the cDNA or gDNA that made up the material.

Germline loops: CDR1 SGDLS, CDR2 YYNGEE. The CDR3 has 16 residues. The junction had 9 bases not matched to a gene; V was cut back by 2 bases and J by 6 bases. Authors' data handling: Counts of nucleated cells, estimated from reference gene primer amplification, were obtained. The protocol was immunoSEQ multiplex PCR, while the TCRdb copy is restricted to in-frame clones and leaves out a portion. V, J and clone size are taken as reported in that table, and D and trimming were inferred from the DNA itself. The table shows some 270,000 clones, with about 91% occurring only once. The V gene is TRBV9, the J gene TRBJ2-1; TRBD1 matches at 9 bases. The sequenced sample was peripheral blood. The receptor was derived from a woman between 40 and 55 years old who had recovered from COVID-19. For the CDR3, the DNA is TGTGCCAGCAGCGTCTTGGGACAGGGAACTTTCAATGAGCAGTTCTTC. Translated: CASSVLGQGTFNEQFF.